This T cell receptor beta chain appears in the sequencing data of a study of blood T cell repertoires in COVID-19. Looking at the study overall: T cells, B-cell-depleted T cells, or PBMCs provided the cDNA or gDNA that served as material.

Participants were placed into cohorts based on the clinical history they reported. Source study methods: Estimation of nucleated cell counts relied on the amplification of reference gene primers. Produced via immunoSEQ multiplex PCR; TCRdb's table is partial and in-frame only. Clone size and the V and J calls come from that table; the DNA yielded D and trimming. The sample includes roughly 200,000 clones, roughly 83% of them seen just once. V lost 11 bases to trimming and J lost 2 bases; unmatched junction nucleotides: 15. Looked up from germline, CDR1 is LGHNT and CDR2 is FRNRAP. The CDR3 length is 17 residues.

The sequence came from a young woman who had recovered from COVID-19. This chain connects TRBV12-5 to TRBJ1-5; 10 nucleotides align to TRBD1. Input material: PBMCs or T cells enriched from blood (not recorded which). CDR3 in amino acids: CASGTGDGKGGNQPQHF. In DNA, the CDR3 is TGTGCTTCCGGGACAGGGGACGGTAAGGGCGGCAATCAGCCCCAGCATTTT.